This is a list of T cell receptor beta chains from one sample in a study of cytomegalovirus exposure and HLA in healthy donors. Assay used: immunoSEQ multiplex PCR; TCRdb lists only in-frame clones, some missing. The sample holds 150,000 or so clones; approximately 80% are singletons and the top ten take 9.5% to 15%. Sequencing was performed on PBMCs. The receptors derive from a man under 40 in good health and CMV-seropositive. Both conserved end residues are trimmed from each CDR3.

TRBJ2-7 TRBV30 AWSAPGLLYEQY
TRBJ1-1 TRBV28 ASSFLEGAEAF
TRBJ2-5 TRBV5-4 ASSPDYLRETQY
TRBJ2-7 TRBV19 ASSATTTYEQY
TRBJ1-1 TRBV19 ASTLGGFLRKTEAF
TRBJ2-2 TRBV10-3 AISLGLATDTGELF
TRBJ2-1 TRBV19 ASSPLGREYDNEQF
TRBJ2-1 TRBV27 ASSPGLAGLRPYNEQF
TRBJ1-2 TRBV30 AWSVRRRGGYT
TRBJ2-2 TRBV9 ASSPRRTSGRGGELF
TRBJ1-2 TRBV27 ASSPNRGQSYGYT
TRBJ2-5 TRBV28 ASSLTASGDQETQY
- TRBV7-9 ASSAPLVTHEQY
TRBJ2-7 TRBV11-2 ASSLYYEQY
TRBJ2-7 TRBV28 ASLTGNTYEQY
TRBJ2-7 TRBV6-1 ASSLGTSGFYEQY
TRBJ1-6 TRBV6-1 ASSDADSSPLH
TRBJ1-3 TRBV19 ASTDRGPNTIY
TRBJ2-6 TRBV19 ASHQSSGANVLT
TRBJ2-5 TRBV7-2 ASSLALLAGPTMAQY
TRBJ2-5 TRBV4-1 ASSQDGTGARMETQY
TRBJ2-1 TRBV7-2 ASSLVGTGAYNEQF
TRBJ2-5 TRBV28 ASSSRYQRERLETQY
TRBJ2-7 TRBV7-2 ASSEGLAGGPSGEQY
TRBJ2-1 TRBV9 ASSVGPSERSHTEQF
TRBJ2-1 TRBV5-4 ASSTDRQSEF
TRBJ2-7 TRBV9 ASSVVGSSYEQY
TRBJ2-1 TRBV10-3 AISEQLADEQF
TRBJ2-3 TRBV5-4 ASSLGLAGVRDTQY
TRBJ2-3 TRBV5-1 ASSLATSGNTDTQY
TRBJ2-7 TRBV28 ASSPRGAGYEQY